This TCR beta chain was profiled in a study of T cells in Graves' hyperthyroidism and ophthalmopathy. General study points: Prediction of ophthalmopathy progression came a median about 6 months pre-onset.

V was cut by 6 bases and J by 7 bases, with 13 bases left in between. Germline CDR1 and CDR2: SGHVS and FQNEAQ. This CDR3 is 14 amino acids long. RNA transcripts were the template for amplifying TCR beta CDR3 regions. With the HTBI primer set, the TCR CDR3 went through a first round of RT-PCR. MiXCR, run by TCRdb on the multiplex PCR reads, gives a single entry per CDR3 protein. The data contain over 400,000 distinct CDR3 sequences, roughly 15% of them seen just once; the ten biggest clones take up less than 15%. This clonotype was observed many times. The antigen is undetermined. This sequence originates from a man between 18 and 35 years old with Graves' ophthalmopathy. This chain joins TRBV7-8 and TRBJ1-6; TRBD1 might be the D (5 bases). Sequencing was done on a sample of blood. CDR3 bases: TGTGCCAGCAGTAGACAGTCCTCCAATTCACCCCTCCACTTT. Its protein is CASSRQSSNSPLHF.